This T cell receptor (beta chain) was documented in a study of shared clonotypes between healthy human individuals. The wider study: Donors, aged 18 to 49, were a couple of women and three men. Study-wide results and caveats: The expectation was that sequencing depth would affect clonotype sharing among donors.

All the donors were Caucasian adults who lived in Nashville, Tennessee. Comments on this clone: What it binds is not known. The sample holds other DNA sequences that translate to the same CDR3.

Source study methods: From ImmunoSEQ came sequences covering only the junction and carrying no quality scores, so filtering differed. The protocol was immunoSEQ multiplex PCR, while the TCRdb copy is restricted to in-frame clones and leaves out a portion. V, J and clone size are those of that table, while D and trimming were read from the DNA. This repertoire shows about 490,000 clones, roughly 85% found once; its top ten account for 9.5% to 15%. The germline V gene encodes CDR1 SGHNT and CDR2 YYREEE (reference sequence). This CDR3 region has 15 residues. V was pared by 0 bases and J by 0 bases, with 4 bases between.

The sequenced material came from PBMCs. The sequence was obtained from a woman aged 40 to 55 in good health. Some clones in this sample may be carry-over from other donors' samples. The rearrangement links TRBV5-4 to TRBJ2-6; no definite D call. In DNA form, the CDR3 reads TGTGCCAGCAGCTTGGGACACTCTGGGGCCAACGTCCTGACTTTC. Amino acid sequence: CASSLGHSGANVLTF.